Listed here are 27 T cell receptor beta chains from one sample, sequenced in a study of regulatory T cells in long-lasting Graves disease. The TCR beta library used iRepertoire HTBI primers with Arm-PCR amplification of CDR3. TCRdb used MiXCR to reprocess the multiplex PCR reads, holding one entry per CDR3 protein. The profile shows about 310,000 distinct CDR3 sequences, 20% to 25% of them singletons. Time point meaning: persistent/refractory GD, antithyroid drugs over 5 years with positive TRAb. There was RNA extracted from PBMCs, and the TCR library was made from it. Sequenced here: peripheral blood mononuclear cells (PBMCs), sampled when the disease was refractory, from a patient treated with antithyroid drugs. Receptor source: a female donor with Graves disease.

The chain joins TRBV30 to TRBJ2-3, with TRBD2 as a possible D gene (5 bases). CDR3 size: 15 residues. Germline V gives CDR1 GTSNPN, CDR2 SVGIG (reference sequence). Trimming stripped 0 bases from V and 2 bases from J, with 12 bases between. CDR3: CAWSVRSGYTDTQYF. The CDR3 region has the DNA TGTGCCTGGAGTGTACGAAGCGGCTACACAGATACGCAGTATTTT.

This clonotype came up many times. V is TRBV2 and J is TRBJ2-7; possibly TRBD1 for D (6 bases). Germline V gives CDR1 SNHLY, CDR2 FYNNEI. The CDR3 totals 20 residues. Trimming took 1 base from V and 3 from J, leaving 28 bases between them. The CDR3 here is CASSEGIIVGQLKTNYEQYF. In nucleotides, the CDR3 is TGTGCCAGCAGTGAAGGGATTATCGTTGGACAGCTCAAGACAAACTACGAGCAGTACTTC.

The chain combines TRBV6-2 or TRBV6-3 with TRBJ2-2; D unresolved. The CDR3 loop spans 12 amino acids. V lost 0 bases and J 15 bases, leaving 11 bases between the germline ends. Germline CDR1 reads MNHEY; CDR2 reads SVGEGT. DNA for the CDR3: TGTGCCAGCAGTTACTCCGGCGGTGTGGTGTTTTTT. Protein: CASSYSGGVVFF.

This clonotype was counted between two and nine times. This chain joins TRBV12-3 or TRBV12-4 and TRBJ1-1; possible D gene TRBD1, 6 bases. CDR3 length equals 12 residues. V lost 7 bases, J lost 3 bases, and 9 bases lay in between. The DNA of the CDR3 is TGTGCCAGCACCACAGGGTACACTGAAGCTTTCTTT. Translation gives CASTTGYTEAFF.

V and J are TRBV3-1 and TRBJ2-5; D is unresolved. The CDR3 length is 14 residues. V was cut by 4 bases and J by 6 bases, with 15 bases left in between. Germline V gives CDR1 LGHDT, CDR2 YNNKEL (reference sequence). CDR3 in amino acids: CASSRGRDGKTQYF. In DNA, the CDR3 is TGTGCCAGCAGCCGGGGTAGGGATGGGAAGACCCAGTACTTC.

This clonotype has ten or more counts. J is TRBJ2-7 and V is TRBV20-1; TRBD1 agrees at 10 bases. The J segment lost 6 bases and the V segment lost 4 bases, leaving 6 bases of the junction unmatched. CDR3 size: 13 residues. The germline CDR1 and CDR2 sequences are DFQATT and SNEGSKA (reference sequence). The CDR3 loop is CSANGDRGGEQYF. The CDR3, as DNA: TGCAGTGCTAACGGGGACAGGGGTGGCGAGCAGTACTTC.

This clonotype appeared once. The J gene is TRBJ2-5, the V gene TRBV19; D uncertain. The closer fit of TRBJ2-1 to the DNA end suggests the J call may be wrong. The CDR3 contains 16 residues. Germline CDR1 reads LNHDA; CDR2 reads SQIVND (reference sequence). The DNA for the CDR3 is TGTGCCAGTAGTATGGATAGGGCGGTCCTCTACAATGAGCAGTTCTTC. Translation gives CASSMDRAVLYNEQFF.

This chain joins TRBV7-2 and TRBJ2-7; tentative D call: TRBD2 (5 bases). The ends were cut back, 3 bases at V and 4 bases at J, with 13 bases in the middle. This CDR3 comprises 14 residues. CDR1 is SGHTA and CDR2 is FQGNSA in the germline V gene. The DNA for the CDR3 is TGTGCCAGCAGCTTCCCCGGGGTCAAATACGAGCAGTACTTC. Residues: CASSFPGVKYEQYF. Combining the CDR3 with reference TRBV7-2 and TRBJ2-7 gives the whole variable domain GAGVSQSPSNKVTEKGKDVELRCDPISGHTALYWYRQSLGQGLEFLIYFQGNSAPDKSGLPSDRFSAERTGGSVSTLTIQRTQQEDSAVYLCASSFPGVKYEQYFGPGTRLTVT.

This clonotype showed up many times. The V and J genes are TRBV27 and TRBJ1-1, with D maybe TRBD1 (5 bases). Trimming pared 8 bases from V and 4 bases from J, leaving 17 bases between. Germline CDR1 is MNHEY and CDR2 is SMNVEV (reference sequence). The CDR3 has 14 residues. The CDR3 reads CASGRGQGSTEAFF. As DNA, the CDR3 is TGTGCCAGCGGGCGGGGCCAGGGAAGCACTGAAGCTTTCTTT.

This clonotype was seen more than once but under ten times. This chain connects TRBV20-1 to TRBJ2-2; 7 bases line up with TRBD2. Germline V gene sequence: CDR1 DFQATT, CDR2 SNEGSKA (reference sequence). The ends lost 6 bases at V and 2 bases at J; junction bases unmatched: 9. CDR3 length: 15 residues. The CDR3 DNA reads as TGCAGTGCGCCGGGAGGCGGGCCAAACACCGGGGAGCTGTTTTTT. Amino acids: CSAPGGGPNTGELFF.

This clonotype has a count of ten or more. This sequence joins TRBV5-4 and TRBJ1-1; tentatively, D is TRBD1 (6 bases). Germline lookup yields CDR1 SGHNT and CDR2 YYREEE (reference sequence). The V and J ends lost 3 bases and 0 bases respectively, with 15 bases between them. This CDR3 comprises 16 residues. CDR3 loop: CASSSLDSPMNTEAFF. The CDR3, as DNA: TGTGCCAGCAGCTCATTGGACAGCCCTATGAACACTGAAGCTTTCTTT. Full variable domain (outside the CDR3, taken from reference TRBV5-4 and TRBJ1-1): ETGVTQSPTHLIKTRGQQVTLRCSSQSGHNTVSWYQQALGQGPQFIFQYYREEENGRGNFPPRFSGLQFPNYSSELNVNALELDDSALYLCASSSLDSPMNTEAFFGQGTRLTVV.

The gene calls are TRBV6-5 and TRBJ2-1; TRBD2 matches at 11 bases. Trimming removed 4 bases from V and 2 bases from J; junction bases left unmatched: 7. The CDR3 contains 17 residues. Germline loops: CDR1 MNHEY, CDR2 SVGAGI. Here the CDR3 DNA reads TGTGCCAGCAGTTCCTCCGGGACTAGCGGCACCTACAATGAGCAGTTCTTC. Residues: CASSSSGTSGTYNEQFF.

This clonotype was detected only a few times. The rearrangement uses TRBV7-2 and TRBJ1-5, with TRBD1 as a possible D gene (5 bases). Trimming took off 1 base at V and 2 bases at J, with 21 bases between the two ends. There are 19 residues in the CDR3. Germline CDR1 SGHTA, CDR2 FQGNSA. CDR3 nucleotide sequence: TGTGCCAGCAGCTTAGACGGGGGTGGAGGGTCAGCGGGCAATCAGCCCCAGCATTTT. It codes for CASSLDGGGGSAGNQPQHF.

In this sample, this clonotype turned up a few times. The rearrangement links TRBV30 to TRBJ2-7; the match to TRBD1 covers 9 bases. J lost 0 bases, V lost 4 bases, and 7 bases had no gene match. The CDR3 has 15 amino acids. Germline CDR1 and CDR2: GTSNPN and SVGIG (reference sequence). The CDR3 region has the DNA TGTGCCTGGACTTCGGGGACAGGGCTCTCCTACGAGCAGTACTTC. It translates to CAWTSGTGLSYEQYF.

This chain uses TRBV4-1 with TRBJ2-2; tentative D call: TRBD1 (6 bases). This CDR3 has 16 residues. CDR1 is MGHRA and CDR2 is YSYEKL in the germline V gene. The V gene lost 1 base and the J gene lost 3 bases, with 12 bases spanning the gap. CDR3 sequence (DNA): TGCGCCAGCAGCCAAGCTATACAGGGCGACACCGGGGAGCTGTTTTTT. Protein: CASSQAIQGDTGELFF.

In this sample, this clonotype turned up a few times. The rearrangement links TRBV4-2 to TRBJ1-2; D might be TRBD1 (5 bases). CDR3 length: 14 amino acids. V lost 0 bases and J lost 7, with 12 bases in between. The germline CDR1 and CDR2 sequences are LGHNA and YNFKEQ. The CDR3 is CASSQDQGRSGYTF. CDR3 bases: TGTGCCAGCAGCCAAGATCAGGGACGGAGTGGCTACACCTTC.

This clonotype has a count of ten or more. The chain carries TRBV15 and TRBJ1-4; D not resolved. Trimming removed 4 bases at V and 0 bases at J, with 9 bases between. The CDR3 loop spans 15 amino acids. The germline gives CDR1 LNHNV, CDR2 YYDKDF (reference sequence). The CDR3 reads CATSIGPSTNEKLFF. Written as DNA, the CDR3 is TGTGCCACCAGCATCGGACCGTCAACTAATGAAAAACTGTTTTTT.

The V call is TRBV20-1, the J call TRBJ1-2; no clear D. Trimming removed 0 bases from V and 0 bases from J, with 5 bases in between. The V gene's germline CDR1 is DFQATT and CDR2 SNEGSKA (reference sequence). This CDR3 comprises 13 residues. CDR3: CSARDKANYGYTF. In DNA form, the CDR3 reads TGCAGTGCTAGAGATAAGGCTAACTATGGCTACACCTTC.

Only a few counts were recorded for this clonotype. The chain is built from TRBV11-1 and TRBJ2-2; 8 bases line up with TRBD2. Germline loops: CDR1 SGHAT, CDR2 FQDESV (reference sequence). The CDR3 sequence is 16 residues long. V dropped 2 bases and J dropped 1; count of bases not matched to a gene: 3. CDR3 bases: TGTGCCAGCAGCTTACTTAGCGGGAAGAACACCGGGGAGCTGTTTTTT. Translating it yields CASSLLSGKNTGELFF. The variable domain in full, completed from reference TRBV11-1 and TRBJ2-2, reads EAEVAQSPRYKITEKSQAVAFWCDPISGHATLYWYRQILGQGPELLVQFQDESVVDDSQLPKDRFSAERLKGVDSTLKIQPAELGDSAMYLCASSLLSGKNTGELFFGEGSRLTVL.

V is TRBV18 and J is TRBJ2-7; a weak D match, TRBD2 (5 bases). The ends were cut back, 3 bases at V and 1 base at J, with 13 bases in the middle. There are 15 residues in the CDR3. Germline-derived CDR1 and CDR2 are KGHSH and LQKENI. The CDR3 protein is CASSPAGLGSYEQYF. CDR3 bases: TGTGCCAGCTCACCCGCGGGTTTGGGTTCCTACGAGCAGTACTTC.

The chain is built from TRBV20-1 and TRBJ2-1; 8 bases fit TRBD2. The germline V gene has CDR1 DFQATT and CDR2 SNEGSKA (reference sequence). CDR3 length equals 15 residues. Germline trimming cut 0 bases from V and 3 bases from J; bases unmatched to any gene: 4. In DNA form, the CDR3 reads TGCAGTGCTAGAGAGCTAGCGGGTGTCTACAATGAGCAGTTCTTC. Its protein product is CSARELAGVYNEQFF.

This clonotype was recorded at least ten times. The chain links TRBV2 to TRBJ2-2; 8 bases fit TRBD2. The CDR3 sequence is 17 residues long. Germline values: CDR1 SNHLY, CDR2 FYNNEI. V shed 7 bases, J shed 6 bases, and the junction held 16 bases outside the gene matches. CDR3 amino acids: CASTGGRMAGVPGELFF. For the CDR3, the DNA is TGTGCCAGCACGGGGGGGAGGATGGCGGGAGTCCCCGGGGAGCTGTTTTTT.

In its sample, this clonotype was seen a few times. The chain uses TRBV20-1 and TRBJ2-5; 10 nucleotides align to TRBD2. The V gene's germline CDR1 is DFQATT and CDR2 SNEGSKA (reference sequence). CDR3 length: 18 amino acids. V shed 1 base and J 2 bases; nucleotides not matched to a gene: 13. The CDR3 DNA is TGCAGTGCTAGAGGGGTCGAAGCTAGCGGGAGATCTCAAGAGACCCAGTACTTC. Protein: CSARGVEASGRSQETQYF.

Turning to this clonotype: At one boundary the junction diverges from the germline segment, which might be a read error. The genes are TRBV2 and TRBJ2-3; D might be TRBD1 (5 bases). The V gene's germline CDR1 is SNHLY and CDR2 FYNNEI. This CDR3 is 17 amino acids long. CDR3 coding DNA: TGTGCCAGCAGTGAAGCGCGGAATCGTCAGTTGACAGATGCGCAGTATTTT. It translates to CASSEARNRQLTDAQYF.

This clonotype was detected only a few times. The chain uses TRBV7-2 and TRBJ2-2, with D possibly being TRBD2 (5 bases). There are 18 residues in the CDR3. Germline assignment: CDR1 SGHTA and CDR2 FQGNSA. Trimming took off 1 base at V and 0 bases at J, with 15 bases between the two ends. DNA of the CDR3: TGTGCCAGCAGCTTAGGTTCCGGGGAATTCGCGAACACCGGGGAGCTGTTTTTT. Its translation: CASSLGSGEFANTGELFF.

The CDR3 region has the DNA TGTGCCAGCAGAGGGAGGAGGAGTCAGCCCCAGCATTTT. It is translated as CASRGRRSQPQHF. J is TRBJ1-5 and V is TRBV12-3 or TRBV12-4; D remains unclear. CDR3 length equals 13 residues. The V gene lost 6 bases and the J gene lost 6 bases, with 12 bases spanning the gap.

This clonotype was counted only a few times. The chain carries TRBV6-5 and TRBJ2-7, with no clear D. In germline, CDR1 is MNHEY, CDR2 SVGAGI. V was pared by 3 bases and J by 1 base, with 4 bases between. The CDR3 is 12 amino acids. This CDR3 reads CASSYFSYEQYF. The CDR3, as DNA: TGTGCCAGCAGTTATTTTTCCTACGAGCAGTACTTC.